The 21 T cell receptor beta chains reported below all come from one sample, sequenced in a study of blood T cell repertoires in COVID-19. Some clones are missing from TCRdb's copy, which holds only in-frame ones; the method was immunoSEQ multiplex PCR. Here the sample spans fewer than 400,000 clones, roughly 90% being singletons. The source material was PBMCs or T cells enriched from blood (not recorded which). Receptors were obtained from a woman aged 30 to 39 who had recovered from COVID-19.

The rearrangement links TRBV7-6 to TRBJ2-2; 9 bases align to TRBD1. Germline loops: CDR1 SGHVS, CDR2 FNYEAQ. The CDR3 is made up of 17 amino acids. V gave up 1 base and J gave up 2 bases; unmatched junction bases: 5. This CDR3 reads CASSLGGQGSNTGELFF. In DNA, the CDR3 is TGTGCCAGCAGCTTAGGGGGACAGGGTAGCAACACCGGGGAGCTGTTTTTT.

The rearrangement joins TRBV14 to TRBJ1-3, with TRBD1 matching over 9 bases. Germline V gene data show CDR1 as SGHDN and CDR2 as FVKESK. This CDR3 is 16 amino acids long. The V segment lost 4 bases and the J segment 3 bases; nucleotides outside the gene matches: 7. The DNA for the CDR3 is TGTGCCAGCAGCCTTGCGGGACAGGGTTATGGAAACACCATATATTTT. This gives the protein CASSLAGQGYGNTIYF.

The chain is built from TRBV6-1 and TRBJ1-4, with 10 bases matching TRBD1. The length of the CDR3 is 14 residues. CDR1 and CDR2 from the germline V gene are MNHNS and SASEGT. With 10 bases clipped from V and 7 bases from J, the junction kept 9 bases outside the gene matches. The CDR3 coding sequence is TGTGCCACCATTCCGGGACAGGGGAGTGAAAAACTGTTTTTT. Translation: CATIPGQGSEKLFF.

The chain carries TRBV7-5 and TRBJ1-6; TRBD1 was called by the table and not checked on the DNA. TRBV7-5 is tagged as a pseudogene. This CDR3 comprises 21 residues. CDR3 nucleotide sequence: TGTGCCAGAAGCCCTACAGGGGGGCTCGTGAGTGGACGTACCTATAATTCACCCCTCCACTTT. Encoded protein: CARSPTGGLVSGRTYNSPLHF.

This clone was recorded once. The CDR3 nucleotides read TGCGCCAGCAGCCAAGGAGGAGGGAATCCATCCTACGAGCAGTACTTC. It yields the protein CASSQGGGNPSYEQYF. V is TRBV4-1 and J is TRBJ2-7; TRBD2 is a possible D gene (6 bases). This CDR3 is built from 16 residues. V was shortened by 1 base and J by 1 base, with 14 bases between the two germline ends. The germline gives CDR1 MGHRA, CDR2 YSYEKL.

This clone showed up just a few times. The rearrangement uses TRBV7-9 and TRBJ1-1; 7 positions match TRBD1. J lost 5 bases, V lost 4 bases, and 10 bases had no gene match. The CDR3 covers 15 residues. Looked up from germline, CDR1 is SEHNR and CDR2 is FQNEAQ (reference sequence). Here the CDR3 DNA reads TGTGCCAGCAGCTCCCGGGACAGCCTGTCTACTGAAGCTTTCTTT. Residues: CASSSRDSLSTEAFF.

This sequence joins TRBV28 and TRBJ1-2; D ambiguous. The CDR3 contains 13 residues. CDR1 and CDR2 from the germline V gene are MDHEN and SYDVKM. With 6 bases removed from V and 4 bases from J, the gap between germline ends came to 12 bases. The CDR3: CASREGVGYGYTF. In DNA form, the CDR3 reads TGTGCCAGCAGGGAAGGAGTGGGCTATGGCTACACCTTC.

The chain carries TRBV18 and TRBJ1-3; 7 bases agree with TRBD1. Looked up from germline, CDR1 is KGHSH and CDR2 is LQKENI. The ends lost 5 bases at V and 0 bases at J; junction bases unmatched: 13. The CDR3 extends over 18 amino acids. In DNA form, the CDR3 reads TGTGCCAGCTCATCGAACAGGGGCGACAGATACTCTGGAAACACCATATATTTT. Its protein product is CASSSNRGDRYSGNTIYF.

The chain uses TRBV2 and TRBJ1-5; 9 nucleotides align to TRBD1. Germline CDR1 and CDR2: SNHLY and FYNNEI. The CDR3 length is 13 residues. With V trimmed by 7 bases and J by 4 bases, 2 bases remained unmatched. The CDR3 here is CASTDRGNQPQHF. CDR3 nucleotide sequence: TGTGCCAGCACGGACAGGGGTAATCAGCCCCAGCATTTT. The variable domain in full, completed from reference TRBV2 and TRBJ1-5, reads EPEVTQTPSHQVTQMGQEVILRCVPISNHLYFYWYRQILGQKVEFLVSFYNNEISEKSEIFDDQFSVERPDGSNFTLKIRSTKLEDSAMYFCASTDRGNQPQHFGDGTRLSIL.

V gene TRBV5-6 combines with J gene TRBJ1-2; D is unresolved. Germline-derived CDR1 and CDR2 are SGHDT and YYEEEE. This CDR3 comprises 15 residues. The ends were cut back, 1 base at V and 3 bases at J, with 13 bases in the middle. The CDR3 DNA sequence: TGTGCCAGCAGCTTGCGGTGGGAGGGAGACTATGGCTACACCTTC. Amino acid sequence: CASSLRWEGDYGYTF.

V usage is TRBV30 and J usage is TRBJ1-4; D might be TRBD1 (5 bases). Trimming removed 2 bases at V and 1 base at J, with 11 bases between. Germline CDR1 reads GTSNPN; CDR2 reads SVGIG (reference sequence). The CDR3 covers 15 residues. The CDR3 nucleotides read TGTGCCTGGAGTTGGTTAAGGGGAACTAATGAAAAACTGTTTTTT. Amino acids: CAWSWLRGTNEKLFF.

This clone turned up a few times. This rearrangement joins TRBV3-1 (or the pseudogene TRBV3-2) to TRBJ2-1; a weak D match, TRBD1 (5 bases). V gave up 3 bases and J gave up 1 base, with 19 bases separating them. The CDR3 length is 18 residues. The germline V gene has CDR1 LGHDT and CDR2 YNNKEL (reference sequence). The CDR3 reads CASSQDTLEPRSYNEQFF. The CDR3 nucleotides read TGTGCCAGCAGCCAGGACACGTTGGAACCGAGATCCTACAATGAGCAGTTCTTC.

V usage is TRBV28 and J usage is TRBJ2-3, with 10 bases matching TRBD1. This CDR3 has 14 amino acids. Germline assignment: CDR1 MDHEN and CDR2 SYDVKM. The trim removed 6 bases at V and 5 bases at J, leaving 5 bases unmatched. The CDR3 loop reads CASRGQGSGDTQYF. CDR3 in DNA: TGTGCCAGCAGGGGACAGGGGTCAGGAGATACGCAGTATTTT.

The chain is built from TRBV7-9 and TRBJ1-3; TRBD1 matches 8 bases. The CDR3 is made up of 16 amino acids. After removal of 4 bases from V and 6 bases from J, the junction contained 11 bases not matched to a gene. Germline lookup yields CDR1 SEHNR and CDR2 FQNEAQ (reference sequence). For the CDR3, the DNA is TGTGCCAGCAGCTACGGATCCTCGGACAGGGAAAACACCATATATTTT. Its translation is CASSYGSSDRENTIYF.

V gene TRBV11-2 combines with J gene TRBJ1-1; D ambiguous. With 2 bases removed from V and 5 bases from J, the gap between germline ends came to 12 bases. The CDR3 extends over 14 amino acids. CDR1 and CDR2 (germline): SGHAT, FQNNGV. In DNA form, the CDR3 reads TGTGCCAGCAGCTTATGGGCGGGTGGTACTGAAGCTTTCTTT. Its protein product is CASSLWAGGTEAFF. Based on the CDR3 plus reference TRBV11-2 and TRBJ1-1, the full variable domain is EAGVAQSPRYKIIEKRQSVAFWCNPISGHATLYWYQQILGQGPKLLIQFQNNGVVDDSQLPKDRFSAERLKGVDSTLKIQPAKLEDSAVYLCASSLWAGGTEAFFGQGTRLTVV.

The CDR3 bases are TGTGCCAGCAGCCCTCGGGGGAGGGGAGGAAGCTACGAGCAGTACTTC. As protein: CASSPRGRGGSYEQYF. J is TRBJ2-7 and V is TRBV9, with TRBD2 matching 7 bases. The CDR3 covers 16 residues. Germline loops: CDR1 SGDLS, CDR2 YYNGEE. Trimming cost V 4 bases and J 3 bases; bases outside gene matches: 13.

CDR3 loop: CSATLDNEQFF. The CDR3 DNA is TGCAGTGCCACTCTGGACAATGAGCAGTTCTTC. The V gene is TRBV29-1, the J gene TRBJ2-1, with no clear D. The CDR3 totals 11 residues. Germline-derived CDR1 and CDR2 are SQVTM and ANQGSEA.

This chain uses TRBV2 with TRBJ2-7, with D maybe TRBD2 (6 bases). The CDR3 spans 12 residues. The V end was cut by 8 bases, the J end by 1 base, with 9 bases between. Per the germline V gene, CDR1 is SNHLY and CDR2 is FYNNEI. CDR3 DNA: TGTGCCAGCGAGGGACTGTCCTACGAGCAGTACTTC. Translation gives CASEGLSYEQYF.

V and J are TRBV24-1 and TRBJ1-6; 8 nucleotides align to TRBD1. This CDR3 is built from 15 residues. J was trimmed by 6 bases and V by 4 bases; bases with no gene match: 4. The germline V gene has CDR1 KGHDR and CDR2 SFDVKD. The CDR3, as DNA: TGTGCCACCAGTGACGCAACAGGGGGTAATTCACCCCTCCACTTT. This gives the protein CATSDATGGNSPLHF.

Concerning this clone: The same CDR3 also results from other DNA sequences found in this sample. The chain carries TRBV6-5 and TRBJ2-2; no reliable D call. V lost 7 bases and J 7 bases, leaving 7 bases between the germline ends. The germline gives CDR1 MNHEY, CDR2 SVGAGI. The CDR3 length is 11 residues. The CDR3 DNA is TGTGCCAGCACTAGAGGCGGGGAGCTGTTTTTT. It yields the protein CASTRGGELFF.

The chain links TRBV5-1 to TRBJ2-3; 9 bases are a match to TRBD2. The germline V gene has CDR1 SGHRS and CDR2 YFSETQ. This CDR3 has 15 amino acids. J was trimmed by 3 bases and V by 2 bases; bases with no gene match: 4. CDR3 sequence: CASSLSGGTTDTQYF. CDR3 bases: TGCGCCAGCAGCTTAAGCGGGGGGACTACAGATACGCAGTATTTT.